The 18 T cell receptor beta chains listed next were all sequenced from one sample in a study of blood T cells in healthy people across ages. The use of a sample-barcoded 5' primer and a J-beta primer mix characterized a second PCR of roughly 6 to 11 cycles. Using its own MiXCR run on the 5' RACE reads, TCRdb lists one record per CDR3 protein. Seen here are about 1.4 million distinct CDR3 sequences, around 55% observed once, and the top ten hold 6.5% to 8.5%. The sample comprised blood. The receptors shown here come from a man in his late teens or twenties in good health.

This clonotype was seen only once. The chain joins TRBV6-2 or TRBV6-3 to TRBJ1-2; TRBD1 matches at 7 bases. Germline loops: CDR1 MNHEY, CDR2 SVGEGT. The trim removed 5 bases at V and 3 bases at J, leaving 9 bases unmatched. This CDR3 spans 15 amino acids. The CDR3 DNA reads as TGTGCCAGCAGTGACGGGACAGATCCTGACTATGGCTACACCTTC. Its protein product is CASSDGTDPDYGYTF.

This chain joins TRBV2 and TRBJ2-7, with a tentative D call TRBD2 (6 bases). The CDR3 is 15 amino acids. Germline V CDR1 and CDR2: SNHLY, FYNNEI. The V gene lost 1 base and the J gene lost 0 bases, with 10 bases spanning the gap. The CDR3 protein is CASSEGRAVSYEQYF. The CDR3 nucleotides read TGTGCCAGCAGTGAAGGGAGGGCCGTCTCCTACGAGCAGTACTTC.

The chain combines TRBV25-1 with TRBJ2-1; maybe TRBD2 (6 bases). Per germline, CDR1 MGHDK and CDR2 SYGVNS. V lost 2 bases to trimming and J lost 7 bases, with 15 bases between them. This CDR3 has 15 amino acids. CDR3 amino acids: CASSEGGSIGNEQFF. CDR3 sequence (DNA): TGTGCCAGCAGTGAAGGAGGGTCCATTGGAAATGAGCAGTTCTTC.

This chain connects TRBV28 to TRBJ2-5; 7 bases fit TRBD1. The CDR3 runs to 13 residues. V trimming: 8 bases; J trimming: 2 bases; junction bases outside the gene matches: 5. CDR1 and CDR2 (germline): MDHEN, SYDVKM. This CDR3 is CASGQQGQETQYF. The CDR3 nucleotides are TGTGCCAGCGGCCAACAGGGGCAAGAGACCCAGTACTTC. Filled out from reference TRBV28 and TRBJ2-5, the complete variable domain reads DVKVTQSSRYLVKRTGEKVFLECVQDMDHENMFWYRQDPGLGLRLIYFSYDVKMKEKGDIPEGYSVSREKKERFSLILESASTNQTSMYLCASGQQGQETQYFGPGTRLLVL.

The chain carries TRBV7-2 and TRBJ2-3; tentative D call: TRBD1 (6 bases). Trimming stripped 2 bases from V and 4 bases from J, with 13 bases between. This CDR3 is built from 15 residues. The germline CDR1 and CDR2 sequences are SGHTA and FQGNSA. The CDR3 region is CASSLQAGAADTQYF. CDR3 DNA sequence: TGTGCCAGCAGCTTACAGGCAGGGGCGGCAGATACGCAGTATTTT.

For this clonotype: A much bigger clone sits one base away, suggesting this may be a read error. The CDR3 spells CASSLAGEHNEQFF. CDR3 bases: TGTGCCAGCAGTTTAGCGGGGGAGCACAATGAGCAGTTCTTC. The rearrangement links TRBV7-9 to TRBJ2-1; 9 positions agree with TRBD2. The CDR3 contains 14 residues. The germline V gene has CDR1 SEHNR and CDR2 FQNEAQ (reference sequence).

The CDR3 coding sequence is TGCAGTGCAGGCGCTACTAACTATGGCTACACCTTC. Its protein is CSAGATNYGYTF. The chain has TRBV20-1 and TRBJ1-2; D remains ambiguous. The CDR3 loop spans 12 amino acids. Germline lookup yields CDR1 DFQATT and CDR2 SNEGSKA (reference sequence). V gave up 6 bases and J gave up 0 bases, with 8 bases separating them.

This chain connects TRBV25-1 to TRBJ2-1; 11 nucleotides line up with TRBD2. The germline CDR1 and CDR2 sequences are MGHDK and SYGVNS. The CDR3 totals 21 residues. The V gene end was trimmed by 1 base and the J gene end by 1 base; junction bases not matched to a gene: 15. The CDR3 loop reads CASSEFGVAGGRGWSYNEQFF. DNA for the CDR3: TGTGCCAGCAGTGAATTCGGGGTAGCGGGAGGGCGCGGTTGGTCCTACAATGAGCAGTTCTTC.

This chain links TRBV4-1 with TRBJ2-5; 11 bases are a match to TRBD1. Matching the DNA end better, TRBJ2-7 makes the J call doubtful. Germline loops: CDR1 MGHRA, CDR2 YSYEKL. The CDR3 extends over 15 amino acids. The CDR3 DNA is TGCGCCAGCAGTGCGGGGGGGACAGGGGGTGACGAGCAGTACTTC. Its translation is CASSAGGTGGDEQYF.

The rearrangement uses TRBV5-5 and TRBJ2-6, with D perhaps TRBD1 or TRBD2 (5 bases each). Germline V gene data show CDR1 as SGHKS and CDR2 as YYEKEE (reference sequence). The CDR3 is 13 amino acids. Trimming left V 4 bases short and J 5 bases short, with 7 bases between. CDR3 residues: CASSGDRANVLTF. The CDR3 coding sequence is TGTGCCAGCAGCGGGGACCGGGCCAACGTCCTGACTTTC.

This clonotype was counted between two and nine times. The chain recombines TRBV15 with TRBJ2-1; 12 bases match TRBD2. The CDR3 has 16 residues. Germline-derived CDR1 and CDR2 are LNHNV and YYDKDF (reference sequence). V dropped 0 bases and J dropped 5; count of bases not matched to a gene: 2. The CDR3 spells CATSRDWTSGDNEQFF. The CDR3 nucleotides are TGTGCCACCAGCAGAGATTGGACTAGCGGGGACAATGAGCAGTTCTTC.

The V and J genes are TRBV6-1 and TRBJ2-3; tentatively, D is TRBD1 or TRBD2 (5 bases each). Trimming took off 4 bases at V and 6 bases at J, with 17 bases between the two ends. Germline V lookup: CDR1 MNHNS, CDR2 SASEGT. CDR3 length: 15 amino acids. The CDR3: CASSGEHFRGDTQYF. CDR3 nucleotides: TGTGCCAGCAGTGGGGAACACTTCCGGGGCGATACGCAGTATTTT.

The J gene is TRBJ1-1, the V gene TRBV20-1; D is undetermined. This CDR3 has 14 residues. Germline-derived CDR1 and CDR2 are DFQATT and SNEGSKA (reference sequence). V lost 4 bases and J 0 bases, leaving 12 bases between the germline ends. The CDR3 reads CSATWEGMNTEAFF. The CDR3 DNA reads as TGCAGTGCTACTTGGGAGGGTATGAACACTGAAGCTTTCTTT.

This chain joins TRBV21-1 and TRBJ2-3; the table's D call, TRBD1, has no DNA check behind it. TRBV21-1 is a pseudogene segment. The CDR3 sequence is 17 residues long. The chain's CDR3 is CASSKERDREYTDTQYF. In DNA form, the CDR3 reads TGTGCCAGCAGTAAAGAAAGGGACAGGGAGTACACAGATACGCAGTATTTT.

This chain uses TRBV4-1 with TRBJ1-4; D remains unclear. Trimming removed 0 bases from V and 7 bases from J, with 12 bases in between. The germline gives CDR1 MGHRA, CDR2 YSYEKL. The CDR3 consists of 15 residues. The CDR3 spells CASSQEWSSSEKLFF. The CDR3 coding sequence is TGCGCCAGCAGCCAAGAGTGGAGTAGTAGTGAAAAACTGTTTTTT.

The chain combines TRBV28 with TRBJ2-3, with TRBD2 as a possible D gene (5 bases). Germline V gene sequence: CDR1 MDHEN, CDR2 SYDVKM. This CDR3 has 13 amino acids. The V gene lost 7 bases and the J gene lost 3 bases, with 11 bases spanning the gap. For the CDR3, the DNA is TGTGCCAGCACAGCGGCCGGTACAGATACGCAGTATTTT. Its translation is CASTAAGTDTQYF.

This clonotype has at least ten counts. V is TRBV2 and J is TRBJ2-3; the D is unclear. Trimming left V 6 bases short and J 0 bases short, with 4 bases between. Germline V lookup: CDR1 SNHLY, CDR2 FYNNEI. There are 12 residues in the CDR3. CDR3 sequence (DNA): TGTGCCAGCAGGGAAAGCACAGATACGCAGTATTTT. This encodes CASRESTDTQYF.

This clonotype was observed many times. This sequence joins TRBV5-5 and TRBJ1-3; the D is unclear. CDR1 is SGHKS, CDR2 YYEKEE, per germline (reference sequence). This CDR3 spans 16 amino acids. Between the trimmed V and J ends, which lost 2 bases and 3 bases, there was a span of 15 bases. The CDR3 loop reads CASSFGLRGIGNTIYF. CDR3 coding DNA: TGTGCCAGCAGCTTTGGGTTAAGAGGGATTGGAAACACCATATATTTT. Full variable domain (outside the CDR3, taken from reference TRBV5-5 and TRBJ1-3): DAGVTQSPTHLIKTRGQQVTLRCSPISGHKSVSWYQQVLGQGPQFIFQYYEKEERGRGNFPDRFSARQFPNYSSELNVNALLLGDSALYLCASSFGLRGIGNTIYFGEGSWLTVV.